The table lists the clone carrying this T cell receptor beta chain with a few counts. Its cognate antigen is unknown. One entry per CDR3 protein, called by TCRdb with MiXCR from the 5' RACE reads. Here the sample spans 250,000 or so distinct CDR3 sequences, 9.5% to 12% being singletons. This entry is derived from a study of CD8 T cells in ankylosing spondylitis. Findings of the study overall: Characteristic of ankylosing spondylitis blood, it appeared, was a TCR beta motif comprising about eight highly homologous variants. Certain motif variants had earlier appeared in reactive arthritis synovial fluid and blood. It was reported that disease-linked clones were significantly enriched in matched ankylosing spondylitis synovial fluid.

CDR3 length equals 14 residues. V was shortened by 2 bases and J by 3 bases, with 12 bases between the two germline ends. Per germline, CDR1 SGHRS and CDR2 YFSETQ. The chain joins TRBV5-1 to TRBJ2-7; tentative D call: TRBD2 (6 bases). This receptor was obtained from a male donor with ankylosing spondylitis or in good health (not recorded which). Sequencing was carried out using blood, either unsorted or a sorted T cell fraction (not recorded which). This chain's CDR3 is CASSFGLTNYEQYF. The CDR3 nucleotides are TGCGCCAGCAGCTTCGGACTAACCAACTACGAGCAGTACTTC.